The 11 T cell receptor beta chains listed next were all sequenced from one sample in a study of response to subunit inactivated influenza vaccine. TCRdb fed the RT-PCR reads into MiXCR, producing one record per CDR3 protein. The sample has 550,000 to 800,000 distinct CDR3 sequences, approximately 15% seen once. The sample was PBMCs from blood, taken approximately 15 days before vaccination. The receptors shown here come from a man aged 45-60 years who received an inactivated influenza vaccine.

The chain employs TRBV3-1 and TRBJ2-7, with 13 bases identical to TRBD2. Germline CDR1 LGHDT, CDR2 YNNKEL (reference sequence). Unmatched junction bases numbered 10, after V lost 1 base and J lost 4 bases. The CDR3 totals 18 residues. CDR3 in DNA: TGTGCCAGCAGCCAAGCATTGCGGACTAGCGGGAGAGGGTACGAGCAGTACTTC. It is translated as CASSQALRTSGRGYEQYF.

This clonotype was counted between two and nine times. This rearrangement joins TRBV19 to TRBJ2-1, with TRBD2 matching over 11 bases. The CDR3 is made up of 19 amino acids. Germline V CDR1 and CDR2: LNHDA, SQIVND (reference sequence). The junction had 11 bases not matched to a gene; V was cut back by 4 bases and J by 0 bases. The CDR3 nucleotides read TGTGCCAGTAGTACTCCCGGGACTAGCGGAGGGGGCTCCTACAATGAGCAGTTCTTC. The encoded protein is CASSTPGTSGGGSYNEQFF.

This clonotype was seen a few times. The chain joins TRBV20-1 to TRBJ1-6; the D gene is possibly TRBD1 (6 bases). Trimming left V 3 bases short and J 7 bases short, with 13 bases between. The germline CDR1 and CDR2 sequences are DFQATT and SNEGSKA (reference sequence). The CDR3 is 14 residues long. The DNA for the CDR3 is TGCAGTGCTAGCCGAGACAGGCGGAATTCACCCCTCCACTTT. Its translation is CSASRDRRNSPLHF.

The CDR3 sequence: CASSEHLRVNTEAFF. As DNA, the CDR3 is TGTGCCAGCAGTGAGCATCTTAGGGTGAACACTGAAGCTTTCTTT. The chain links TRBV2 to TRBJ1-1, with D unresolved. Germline V CDR1 and CDR2: SNHLY, FYNNEI. Trimming removed 3 bases from V and 0 bases from J, with 11 bases in between. The CDR3 runs to 15 residues.

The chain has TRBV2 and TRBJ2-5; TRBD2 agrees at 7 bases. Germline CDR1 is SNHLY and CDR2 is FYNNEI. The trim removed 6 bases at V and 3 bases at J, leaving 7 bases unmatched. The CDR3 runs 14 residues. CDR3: CASRAGLEKETQYF. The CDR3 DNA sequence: TGTGCCAGCAGAGCGGGACTGGAGAAAGAGACCCAGTACTTC.

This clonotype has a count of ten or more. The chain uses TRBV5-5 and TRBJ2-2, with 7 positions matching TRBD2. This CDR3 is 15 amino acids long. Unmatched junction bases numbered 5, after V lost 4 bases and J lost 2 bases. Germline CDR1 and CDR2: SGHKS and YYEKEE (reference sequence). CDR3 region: CASSAGGINTGELFF. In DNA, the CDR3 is TGTGCCAGCAGCGCCGGGGGGATTAACACCGGGGAGCTGTTTTTT.

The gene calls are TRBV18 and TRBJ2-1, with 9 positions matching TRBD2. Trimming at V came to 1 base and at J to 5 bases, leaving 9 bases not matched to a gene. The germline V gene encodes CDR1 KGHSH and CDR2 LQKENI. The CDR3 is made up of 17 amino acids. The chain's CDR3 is CASSPRLLAGPDNEQFF. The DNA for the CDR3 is TGTGCCAGCTCACCACGTCTTCTAGCGGGACCGGACAATGAGCAGTTCTTC.

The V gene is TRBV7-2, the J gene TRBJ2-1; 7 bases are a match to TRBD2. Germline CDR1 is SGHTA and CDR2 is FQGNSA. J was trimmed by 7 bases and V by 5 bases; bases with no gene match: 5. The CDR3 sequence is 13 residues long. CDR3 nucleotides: TGTGCCAGCAGCATTGAAGCGGGAAATGAGCAGTTCTTC. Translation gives CASSIEAGNEQFF.

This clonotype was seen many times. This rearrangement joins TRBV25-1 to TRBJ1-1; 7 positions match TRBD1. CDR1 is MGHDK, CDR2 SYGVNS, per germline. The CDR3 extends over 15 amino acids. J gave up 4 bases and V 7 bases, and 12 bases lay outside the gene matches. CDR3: CASTLPGTAGTEAFF. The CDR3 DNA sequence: TGTGCCAGCACCCTCCCCGGGACAGCGGGCACTGAAGCTTTCTTT.

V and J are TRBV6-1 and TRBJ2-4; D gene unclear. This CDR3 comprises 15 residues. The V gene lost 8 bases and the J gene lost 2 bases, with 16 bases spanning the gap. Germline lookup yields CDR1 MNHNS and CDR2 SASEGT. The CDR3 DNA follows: TGTGCCAGCCGAGAAGCCCCGGCAACCAAAAACATTCAGTACTTC. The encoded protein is CASREAPATKNIQYF.

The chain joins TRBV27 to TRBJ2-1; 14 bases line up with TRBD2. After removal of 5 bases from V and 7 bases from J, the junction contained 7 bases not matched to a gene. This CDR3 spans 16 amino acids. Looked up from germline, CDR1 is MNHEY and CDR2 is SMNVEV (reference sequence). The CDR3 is CASSPGTSGRRNEQFF. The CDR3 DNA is TGTGCCAGCAGTCCGGGGACTAGCGGGAGACGTAATGAGCAGTTCTTC.